This TCR beta chain is drawn from a study of blood T cell repertoires in COVID-19. Study in general: Specimens from acute and convalescent COVID-19 originated in the United States, Italy and Spain. Nucleic acid was either cDNA or gDNA, and it came from T cells, B-cell-depleted T cells, or PBMCs.

Methods used by the authors: Cell counts per sample came from amplifying reference gene primers. Clones were sequenced by immunoSEQ multiplex PCR, and TCRdb holds only the in-frame ones, with some missing. Clone size and V and J calls were adopted from that table, with D and trimming inferred from the DNA. The sample records about 100,000 clones, approximately 88% being singletons. The CDR3 extends over 15 amino acids. Germline assignment: CDR1 LGHNA and CDR2 YNFKEQ. Trimming left V 0 bases short and J 1 base short, with 8 bases between. The chain combines TRBV4-2 with TRBJ2-3; D possibly corresponds to TRBD2 (5 bases). The specimen sequenced was peripheral blood. The source of this sequence is a human donor in a cohort sampled during active COVID-19. CDR3 loop: CASSQDQRRTDTQYF. In nucleotides, the CDR3 is TGTGCCAGCAGCCAAGATCAGCGGCGCACAGATACGCAGTATTTT.